The 27 T cell receptor beta chains below come from one sample, sequenced in a study of blood T cell repertoires in COVID-19. This table comes from immunoSEQ multiplex PCR, and its TCRdb copy is limited to in-frame clones, with some not included. Of roughly 55,000 clones in the sample, approximately 89% are singletons; the top ten hold around 6.9%. The sequenced sample was peripheral blood. The receptors were gathered from a man aged 55 to 70 with active or convalescent COVID-19.

The rearrangement uses TRBV30 and TRBJ1-2; TRBD1 aligns across 7 bases. Trimming at V came to 1 base and at J to 8 bases, leaving 13 bases not matched to a gene. Germline values: CDR1 GTSNPN, CDR2 SVGIG (reference sequence). This CDR3 is built from 15 residues. This CDR3 is CAWSEQGRFVRGYTF. CDR3 DNA: TGTGCCTGGAGTGAACAGGGGCGGTTCGTGAGAGGCTACACCTTC.

CDR3 coding DNA: TGTGCCAGCAGCTTGGCCGCAGGGATGAGCAATCAGCCCCAGCATTTT. Translating it yields CASSLAAGMSNQPQHF. The genes are TRBV5-6 and TRBJ1-5; tentatively, D is TRBD1 (5 bases). The CDR3 consists of 16 residues. Germline loops: CDR1 SGHDT, CDR2 YYEEEE. Trimming stripped 0 bases from V and 1 base from J, with 11 bases between.

The genes are TRBV5-4 and TRBJ2-3, with 13 bases identical to TRBD2. Germline trimming cut 6 bases from V and 4 bases from J; bases unmatched to any gene: 8. Germline V CDR1 and CDR2: SGHNT, YYREEE (reference sequence). The CDR3 loop spans 16 amino acids. As DNA, the CDR3 is TGTGCCAGCAATCCCGGGACTAGCGGGATTGCAGATACGCAGTATTTT. This translates into CASNPGTSGIADTQYF. Full variable domain (rest looked up from reference TRBV5-4 and TRBJ2-3): ETGVTQSPTHLIKTRGQQVTLRCSSQSGHNTVSWYQQALGQGPQFIFQYYREEENGRGNFPPRFSGLQFPNYSSELNVNALELDDSALYLCASNPGTSGIADTQYFGPGTRLTVL.

This clone was seen a handful of times. The chain carries TRBV7-9 and TRBJ2-7; 7 bases fit TRBD2. The CDR3 has 14 amino acids. The V gene end was trimmed by 5 bases and the J gene end by 3 bases; junction bases not matched to a gene: 7. Germline V CDR1 and CDR2: SEHNR, FQNEAQ (reference sequence). Here the CDR3 DNA reads TGTGCCAGCAGCCTTAGCGGGTCCCACTACGAGCAGTACTTC. Its protein is CASSLSGSHYEQYF.

The CDR3 DNA reads as TGCAGCGTTGAAGATGGGCAGGGAACGGAGACCCAGTACTTC. Translated: CSVEDGQGTETQYF. The rearrangement uses TRBV29-1 and TRBJ2-5, with D possibly TRBD1 on 5 matching bases. The CDR3 is 14 residues long. Germline CDR1 and CDR2: SQVTM and ANQGSEA. V was trimmed by 0 bases and J by 5 bases, leaving 13 bases between them.

The chain has TRBV15 and TRBJ1-4; D is uncertain. V was trimmed by 5 bases and J by 10 bases, leaving 17 bases between them. The CDR3 is 14 amino acids. CDR1 and CDR2 (germline): LNHNV, YYDKDF (reference sequence). CDR3 sequence (DNA): TGTGCCACCAGCCGAACACGGGAGACTCGAAAACTGTTTTTT. This translates into CATSRTRETRKLFF.

This clone was recorded a few times. CDR3 in amino acids: CASRPEGRGRQETQYF. DNA for the CDR3: TGTGCCAGCAGGCCGGAAGGGCGGGGCCGGCAAGAGACCCAGTACTTC. The chain combines TRBV27 with TRBJ2-5, with D perhaps TRBD2 (6 bases). Germline V lookup: CDR1 MNHEY, CDR2 SMNVEV (reference sequence). The CDR3 consists of 16 residues. The V end lost 6 bases, the J end lost 2 bases, and 19 bases lay between the germline ends.

The chain carries TRBV5-1 and TRBJ1-4; maybe TRBD1 (5 bases). CDR3 length: 16 residues. Germline lookup yields CDR1 SGHRS and CDR2 YFSETQ. V was cut by 1 base and J by 0 bases, with 10 bases left in between. This chain's CDR3 is CASSLHAGPTNEKLFF. The DNA of the CDR3 is TGCGCCAGCAGCTTGCATGCGGGACCAACTAATGAAAAACTGTTTTTT.

The V and J genes are TRBV14 and TRBJ1-2, with 7 nucleotides matching TRBD1. After removal of 2 bases from V and 8 bases from J, the junction contained 5 bases not matched to a gene. CDR1 SGHDN and CDR2 FVKESK come from the germline V gene. CDR3 length: 13 amino acids. The CDR3 DNA is TGTGCCAGCAGCCAACAGGGGGGATTAGGCTACACCTTC. Translation: CASSQQGGLGYTF.

V usage is TRBV2 and J usage is TRBJ1-3, with D perhaps TRBD1 (5 bases). Between the trimmed V and J ends, which lost 0 bases and 1 base, there was a span of 13 bases. CDR1 is SNHLY, CDR2 FYNNEI, per germline. This CDR3 is built from 17 residues. In DNA form, the CDR3 reads TGTGCCAGCAGTGAAGCTGGGGGGAGTTGGTCTGGAAACACCATATATTTT. This translates into CASSEAGGSWSGNTIYF.

V and J are TRBV2 and TRBJ1-1, with a possible D match to TRBD1 (5 bases). Germline V gene lookup returns CDR1 SNHLY and CDR2 FYNNEI. The CDR3 spans 13 residues. Trimming stripped 6 bases from V and 4 bases from J, with 12 bases between. CDR3 DNA: TGTGCCAGCAGGGACACTCTGAGCACTGAAGCTTTCTTT. Residues: CASRDTLSTEAFF.

The chain employs TRBV5-4 and TRBJ2-1, with TRBD2 identical over 10 bases. The CDR3 sequence is 15 residues long. Trimming took 0 bases from V and 15 from J; bases not matched to a gene: 12. CDR1 SGHNT and CDR2 YYREEE come from the germline V gene (reference sequence). CDR3 bases: TGTGCCAGCAGCTTGGATCCTAGCGGGAGTAGAGGTCTGTTCTTC. It codes for CASSLDPSGSRGLFF.

The gene calls are TRBV19 and TRBJ1-5; 8 positions agree with TRBD1. CDR3 length: 13 amino acids. With V trimmed by 3 bases and J by 6 bases, 1 base remained unmatched. Per the germline V gene, CDR1 is LNHDA and CDR2 is SQIVND (reference sequence). The CDR3 protein is CASSMDRAQPQHF. As DNA, the CDR3 is TGTGCCAGTAGTATGGACAGGGCTCAGCCCCAGCATTTT.

The J gene is TRBJ2-1, the V gene TRBV7-3; possibly TRBD1 for D (6 bases). Trimming removed 4 bases at V and 12 bases at J, with 16 bases between. The germline CDR1 and CDR2 sequences are SGHTA and FQGTGA. This CDR3 is built from 13 residues. CDR3 in DNA: TGTGCCAGCAGCTCATCAGGGGCGCTTGGGCAGTTCTTC. Translation: CASSSSGALGQFF.

The chain employs TRBV30 and TRBJ2-7; TRBD2 is a possible D gene (6 bases). Trimming took 0 bases from V and 6 from J, leaving 12 bases between them. This CDR3 is 13 amino acids long. Germline-derived CDR1 and CDR2 are GTSNPN and SVGIG (reference sequence). The CDR3 DNA follows: TGTGCCTGGAGTGTACGGAGGGGTTCCGAGCAGTACTTC. It yields the protein CAWSVRRGSEQYF. The entire variable domain, with the rest obtained from reference TRBV30 and TRBJ2-7, is as follows: SQTIHQWPATLVQPVGSPLSLECTVEGTSNPNLYWYRQAAGRGLQLLFYSVGIGQISSEVPQNLSASRPQDRQFILSSKKLLLSDSGFYLCAWSVRRGSEQYFGPGTRLTVT.

The chain employs TRBV15 and TRBJ2-5; a weak D match, TRBD1 (5 bases). Germline values: CDR1 LNHNV, CDR2 YYDKDF (reference sequence). The CDR3 length is 15 residues. Trimming shortened V by 0 bases and J by 2 bases, and 10 bases separated the two germline ends. The CDR3 sequence: CATSRDPRAQETQYF. CDR3 in DNA: TGTGCCACCAGCAGAGATCCCAGGGCTCAAGAGACCCAGTACTTC. The full variable domain, in which reference TRBV15 and TRBJ2-5 provide the parts outside the CDR3, is DAMVIQNPRYQVTQFGKPVTLSCSQTLNHNVMYWYQQKSSQAPKLLFHYYDKDFNNEADTPDNFQSRRPNTSFCFLDIRSPGLGDTAMYLCATSRDPRAQETQYFGPGTRLLVL.

J is TRBJ2-7 and V is TRBV6-5; TRBD1 is a possible D gene (6 bases). V lost 2 bases, J lost 0 bases, and 14 bases lay in between. The length of the CDR3 is 16 residues. From germline, CDR1 is MNHEY and CDR2 SVGAGI. The CDR3 is CASSYVGRGFSYEQYF. Written as DNA, the CDR3 is TGTGCCAGCAGTTACGTGGGCAGGGGCTTCTCCTACGAGCAGTACTTC.

The rearrangement links TRBV5-6 to TRBJ2-1; 12 nucleotides agree with TRBD1. The V gene's germline CDR1 is SGHDT and CDR2 YYEEEE. V shed 0 bases, J shed 4 bases, and the junction held 8 bases outside the gene matches. This CDR3 contains 18 residues. CDR3 residues: CASSLGDRGRTIYNEQFF. The CDR3 bases are TGTGCCAGCAGCTTGGGGGACAGGGGGCGAACTATTTACAATGAGCAGTTCTTC. Full variable domain (outside the CDR3, taken from reference TRBV5-6 and TRBJ2-1): DAGVTQSPTHLIKTRGQQVTLRCSPKSGHDTVSWYQQALGQGPQFIFQYYEEEERQRGNFPDRFSGHQFPNYSSELNVNALLLGDSALYLCASSLGDRGRTIYNEQFFGPGTRLTVL.

The genes are TRBV19 and TRBJ1-1; D is undetermined. Trimming took off 2 bases at V and 10 bases at J, with 14 bases between the two ends. The CDR3 has 13 residues. CDR1 is LNHDA and CDR2 is SQIVND in the germline V gene (reference sequence). The CDR3 here is CASSISGQTGAFF. The CDR3 DNA sequence: TGTGCCAGTAGTATAAGTGGCCAGACGGGAGCTTTCTTT.

A word on this clone: One junction end does not reproduce the germline sequence, and a read error may be involved. The rearrangement uses TRBV19 and TRBJ1-1, with TRBD1 matching 10 bases. CDR1 LNHDA and CDR2 SQIVND come from the germline V gene (reference sequence). This CDR3 has 19 amino acids. CDR3 in amino acids: CASSILFFPDRGLKTEAFF. In nucleotides, the CDR3 is TGTGCCAGTAGTATATTGTTTTTTCCGGACAGGGGGTTGAAGACTGAAGCTTTCTTT.

V gene TRBV9 combines with J gene TRBJ1-5; 7 positions match TRBD1. Germline CDR1 SGDLS, CDR2 YYNGEE. There are 15 residues in the CDR3. V lost 0 bases, J lost 6 bases, and 6 bases stayed unmatched. CDR3 residues: CASSVDPRDSQPQHF. The CDR3 DNA follows: TGTGCCAGCAGCGTAGACCCCCGGGACAGTCAGCCCCAGCATTTT.

The chain uses TRBV2 and TRBJ2-1, with 11 positions matching TRBD2. Germline V gene lookup returns CDR1 SNHLY and CDR2 FYNNEI. Trimming removed 7 bases from V and 7 bases from J; junction bases left unmatched: 12. This CDR3 has 16 residues. The CDR3 sequence is CASMPSGGTALNEQFF. The CDR3, as DNA: TGTGCCAGCATGCCTAGCGGGGGGACTGCCCTTAATGAGCAGTTCTTC.

The chain uses TRBV15 and TRBJ1-3, with D unclear. This CDR3 spans 14 amino acids. CDR1 and CDR2 (germline): LNHNV, YYDKDF (reference sequence). The V gene lost 0 bases and the J gene lost 5 bases, with 8 bases spanning the gap. The CDR3 DNA reads as TGTGCCACCAGCAGAGATTTAGACAGAAACACCATATATTTT. Translating it yields CATSRDLDRNTIYF.

The chain is built from TRBV19 and TRBJ1-4; D remains unclear. Looked up from germline, CDR1 is LNHDA and CDR2 is SQIVND (reference sequence). Trimming shortened V by 5 bases and J by 7 bases, and 20 bases separated the two germline ends. This CDR3 spans 16 amino acids. DNA for the CDR3: TGTGCCAGTAGTTCAAGTGGGTCTAGTCAGAGTGAAAAACTGTTTTTT. It encodes CASSSSGSSQSEKLFF.

The chain has TRBV5-5 and TRBJ1-2, with 10 bases matching TRBD1. V lost 3 bases to trimming and J lost 6 bases; unmatched junction nucleotides: 8. This CDR3 comprises 15 residues. Germline V gene data show CDR1 as SGHKS and CDR2 as YYEKEE (reference sequence). In nucleotides, the CDR3 is TGTGCCAGCAGCTCAAGGACAGGGGGGTCTGATGGCTACACCTTC. It encodes CASSSRTGGSDGYTF.

CDR3 in amino acids: CASSYSGSSETQYF. The CDR3 coding sequence is TGTGCCAGCAGTTATAGCGGGAGTTCTGAGACCCAGTACTTC. This sequence joins TRBV6-2 or TRBV6-3 and TRBJ2-5, with TRBD2 matching over 9 bases. The CDR3 extends over 14 amino acids. V shed 3 bases and J 5 bases; nucleotides not matched to a gene: 4. Germline values: CDR1 MNHEY, CDR2 SVGEGT.

The rearrangement joins TRBV2 to TRBJ2-1, with D tentatively TRBD2 (5 bases). This CDR3 has 14 amino acids. Germline V lookup: CDR1 SNHLY, CDR2 FYNNEI. V gave up 6 bases and J gave up 3 bases, with 12 bases separating them. DNA of the CDR3: TGTGCCAGCAGCGTGGCGGGTCGCTACAATGAGCAGTTCTTC. It is translated as CASSVAGRYNEQFF.